Described below is a single T cell receptor beta chain sequence and its context. This entry comes from a study of control samples from healthy donors and cancer patients. The CDR3 spans 14 residues. The V gene's germline CDR1 is MDHEN and CDR2 SYDVKM. Trimming took 5 bases from V and 7 from J, leaving 18 bases between them. Using immunoSEQ multiplex PCR, the repertoire was profiled, and TCRdb retains in-frame clones only, with some absent. The sample lists fewer than 90,000 clones, roughly 84% seen once, with approximately 30% in the top ten. This sequence was found in a man aged 50-60 years in good health. The sample was blood. This chain joins TRBV28 and TRBJ2-7; D unclear. CDR3 nucleotide sequence: TGTGCCAGCAGTCGTGATCCCAGTTCGAGGGAGCAGTACTTC. Amino acids: CASSRDPSSREQYF.